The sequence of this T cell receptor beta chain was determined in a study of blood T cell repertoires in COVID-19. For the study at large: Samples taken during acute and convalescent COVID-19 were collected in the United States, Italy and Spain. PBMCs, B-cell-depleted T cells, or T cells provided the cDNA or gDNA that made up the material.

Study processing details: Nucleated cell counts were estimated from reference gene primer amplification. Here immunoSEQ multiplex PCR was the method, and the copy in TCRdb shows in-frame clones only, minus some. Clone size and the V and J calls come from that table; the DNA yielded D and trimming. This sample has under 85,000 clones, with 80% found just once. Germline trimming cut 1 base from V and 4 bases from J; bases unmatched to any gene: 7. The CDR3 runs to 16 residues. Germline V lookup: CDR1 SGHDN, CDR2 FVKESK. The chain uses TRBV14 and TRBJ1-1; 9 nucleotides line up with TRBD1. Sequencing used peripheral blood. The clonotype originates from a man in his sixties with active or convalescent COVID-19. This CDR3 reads CASSQAPGTGSTEAFF. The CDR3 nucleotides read TGTGCCAGCAGCCAAGCCCCCGGGACAGGGAGCACTGAAGCTTTCTTT.